This T cell receptor beta chain appears in the sequencing data of a study of blood T cells in healthy people across ages. It was 9.5 to 10 milliliters of peripheral blood that were drawn from each donor. This clonotype was recorded a few times. The ends were cut back, 3 bases at V and 4 bases at J, with 9 bases in the middle. The CDR3 sequence is 13 residues long. Alongside a J-beta primer mix, a sample-barcoded 5' primer served in a second PCR lasting roughly 7 to 11 cycles. TCRdb re-derived calls from the 5' RACE reads in MiXCR, one entry per CDR3 protein. Of about 1.7 million distinct CDR3 sequences in the sample, roughly 30% were seen once.

The sequenced sample was blood. The V gene is TRBV12-3 or TRBV12-4, the J gene TRBJ1-2; D not certain. The receptor was isolated from a woman aged 25 to 39 in good health. CDR3 in DNA: TGTGCCAGCAGTTTCCCTCTCCGCTATGGCTACACCTTC. Translation gives CASSFPLRYGYTF.